The 22 T cell receptor beta chains listed next were all sequenced from one sample in a study of T cell responses to AZD1222 COVID-19 vaccine. The assay was immunoSEQ multiplex PCR, and TCRdb's table has in-frame clones only and misses some. Here the sample spans approximately 100,000 clones, just over 90% being singletons. Source: peripheral blood, taken on day 0 of AZD1222 vaccination. These receptors all come from an adult in good health.

The chain is built from TRBV4-1 and TRBJ1-5, with a weak D call TRBD1 (5 bases). V was trimmed by 1 base and J by 0 bases, leaving 10 bases between them. This CDR3 is 16 amino acids long. Germline V gives CDR1 MGHRA, CDR2 YSYEKL. In DNA, the CDR3 is TGCGCCAGCAGCCAAGTTGGGGCTCCTAGCAATCAGCCCCAGCATTTT. Encoded protein: CASSQVGAPSNQPQHF.

The rearrangement links TRBV27 to TRBJ2-7; 9 positions match TRBD2. This CDR3 comprises 15 residues. V shed 3 bases and J 5 bases; nucleotides not matched to a gene: 8. Germline CDR1 is MNHEY and CDR2 is SMNVEV (reference sequence). The CDR3, as DNA: TGTGCCAGCAGTTTCTCCAGCGGGGGGCTCCACGAGCAGTACTTC. It encodes CASSFSSGGLHEQYF.

The rearrangement joins TRBV24-1 to TRBJ2-2; D uncertain. V was cut by 5 bases and J by 6 bases, with 18 bases left in between. This CDR3 has 16 amino acids. Germline values: CDR1 KGHDR, CDR2 SFDVKD. The CDR3 nucleotides read TGTGCCACCAGTGGCCCCGAAGTTGGGATGGCCGGGGAGCTGTTTTTT. It codes for CATSGPEVGMAGELFF.

The rearrangement uses TRBV11-3 and TRBJ2-1; perhaps TRBD2 as D (6 bases). Germline assignment: CDR1 SGHNT and CDR2 YENEEA. This CDR3 comprises 13 residues. V was clipped by 9 bases and J by 0 bases, with 9 bases between them. CDR3 sequence: CASSGSSYNEQFF. DNA of the CDR3: TGTGCCAGTAGCGGAAGCTCCTACAATGAGCAGTTCTTC.

The CDR3 nucleotides are TGTGCCAGCAGCCCCCCGACTGGGGACAGGGAAGCTTTCTTT. It codes for CASSPPTGDREAFF. The rearrangement links TRBV5-4 to TRBJ1-1; 8 bases align to TRBD1. The CDR3 extends over 14 amino acids. J lost 8 bases, V lost 4 bases, and 10 bases had no gene match. Per the germline V gene, CDR1 is SGHNT and CDR2 is YYREEE (reference sequence).

The genes are TRBV4-2 and TRBJ1-1; a weak D match, TRBD1 (5 bases). CDR3 size: 12 residues. V shed 8 bases and J shed 5 bases, with 12 bases lying between them. Germline V lookup: CDR1 LGHNA, CDR2 YNFKEQ. The CDR3 DNA sequence: TGTGCCAGCCAGGGCTTCGGGACTGAAGCTTTCTTT. Encoded protein: CASQGFGTEAFF.

This rearrangement joins TRBV24-1 to TRBJ2-1; 8 nucleotides match TRBD2. J gave up 3 bases and V 6 bases, and 6 bases lay outside the gene matches. Germline V CDR1 and CDR2: KGHDR, SFDVKD. The CDR3 length is 15 residues. For the CDR3, the DNA is TGTGCCACCAGTACTAGGACTAGCCACTACAATGAGCAGTTCTTC. This codes for CATSTRTSHYNEQFF.

This CDR3 is CASSDPGSYNEQFF. The CDR3 region has the DNA TGTGCCAGCAGCGACCCCGGGAGTTACAATGAGCAGTTCTTC. This chain links TRBV7-9 with TRBJ2-1, with D maybe TRBD2 (6 bases). Germline values: CDR1 SEHNR, CDR2 FQNEAQ (reference sequence). Trimming took 5 bases from V and 4 from J, leaving 12 bases between them. The CDR3 has 14 amino acids.

The J gene is TRBJ1-1, the V gene TRBV18; D is unresolved. Germline lookup yields CDR1 KGHSH and CDR2 LQKENI. The CDR3 covers 15 residues. Between the trimmed V and J ends, which lost 2 bases and 3 bases, there was a span of 13 bases. The CDR3 loop reads CASSPGVGLDTEAFF. The CDR3 DNA reads TGTGCCAGCTCACCAGGAGTCGGACTAGACACTGAAGCTTTCTTT. Combining the CDR3 with reference TRBV18 and TRBJ1-1 gives the whole variable domain NAGVMQNPRHLVRRRGQEARLRCSPMKGHSHVYWYRQLPEEGLKFMVYLQKENIIDESGMPKERFSAEFPKEGPSILRIQQVVRGDSAAYFCASSPGVGLDTEAFFGQGTRLTVV.

The chain recombines TRBV5-4 with TRBJ1-6, with D unclear. In germline, CDR1 is SGHNT, CDR2 YYREEE (reference sequence). This CDR3 has 13 residues. V lost 4 bases and J lost 7, with 9 bases in between. The CDR3 spells CASSDRVNSPLHF. The CDR3 nucleotides read TGTGCCAGCAGCGATAGGGTAAATTCACCCCTCCACTTT.

The chain is built from TRBV5-1 and TRBJ2-6, with 8 bases that match TRBD1. From germline, CDR1 is SGHRS and CDR2 YFSETQ. J gave up 0 bases and V 1 base, and 6 bases lay outside the gene matches. The CDR3 length is 18 residues. The CDR3 DNA sequence: TGCGCCAGCAGCTTGAGGGACAGGAACCCCTCTGGGGCCAACGTCCTGACTTTC. It specifies CASSLRDRNPSGANVLTF. Drawing the rest from reference TRBV5-1 and TRBJ2-6, the complete variable domain is KAGVTQTPRYLIKTRGQQVTLSCSPISGHRSVSWYQQTPGQGLQFLFEYFSETQRNKGNFPGRFSGRQFSNSRSEMNVSTLELGDSALYLCASSLRDRNPSGANVLTFGAGSRLTVL.

The rearrangement joins TRBV11-2 to TRBJ1-1; D unclear. The CDR3 is made up of 14 amino acids. V lost 5 bases and J 2 bases, leaving 12 bases between the germline ends. Germline V CDR1 and CDR2: SGHAT, FQNNGV. The CDR3 here is CASSGDWPNTEAFF. The CDR3, as DNA: TGTGCCAGCAGCGGGGATTGGCCAAACACTGAAGCTTTCTTT.

The gene calls are TRBV6-5 and TRBJ1-1; 8 nucleotides align to TRBD1. The CDR3 is 15 residues long. Germline values: CDR1 MNHEY, CDR2 SVGAGI. The J segment lost 8 bases and the V segment lost 6 bases, leaving 14 bases of the junction unmatched. CDR3 protein: CASSYGSDSGGEAFF. The CDR3 DNA reads TGTGCCAGCAGCTACGGGTCGGACTCAGGGGGCGAAGCTTTCTTT.

The gene calls are TRBV12-3 or TRBV12-4 and TRBJ2-5; possible D gene TRBD2, 6 bases. The V end was cut by 5 bases, the J end by 10 bases, with 17 bases between. CDR3 length: 13 amino acids. The CDR3 loop is CASSLLLGGGQYF. CDR3 bases: TGTGCCAGCAGTCTACTCCTCGGGGGTGGCCAGTACTTC.

The CDR3 loop is CATSDSETSTWWTQYF. CDR3 DNA sequence: TGTGCCACCAGTGATTCCGAGACTAGCACATGGTGGACCCAGTACTTC. J is TRBJ2-5 and V is TRBV24-1; TRBD2 agrees at 7 bases. The germline V gene has CDR1 KGHDR and CDR2 SFDVKD. The V and J ends lost 2 bases and 7 bases, in that order; junction bases with no gene match: 12. The CDR3 runs to 16 residues.

In its sample, this clone was seen a few times. The chain links TRBV4-1 to TRBJ1-1; 10 bases are shared with TRBD1. The V segment lost 4 bases and the J segment 11 bases; nucleotides outside the gene matches: 7. This CDR3 region has 13 residues. The V gene's germline CDR1 is MGHRA and CDR2 YSYEKL. For the CDR3, the DNA is TGCGCCAGCAGCCCGGGGACAGGGGTGGGGGCTTTCTTT. Translating it yields CASSPGTGVGAFF.

Only one count was recorded for this clone. The chain employs TRBV4-1 and TRBJ1-2; TRBD1 matches 7 bases. The CDR3 covers 14 residues. The V gene's germline CDR1 is MGHRA and CDR2 YSYEKL. Unmatched junction bases numbered 6, after V lost 4 bases and J lost 4 bases. CDR3 in amino acids: CASSPRTGPYGYTF. The CDR3 DNA reads as TGCGCCAGCAGCCCTCGGACAGGCCCCTATGGCTACACCTTC.

On this clone itself: The DNA is omitted, as the CDR3 cannot be located on it reliably, and the CDR3 follows TCRdb's listing. The chain uses TRBV19 and TRBJ1-2. The CDR3 sequence runs 12 residues, both termini included. The germline CDR1 and CDR2 sequences are LNHDA and SQIVND (reference sequence). The CDR3 sequence: CASTSGIYGYTF.

This clone was found once. V gene TRBV2 combines with J gene TRBJ1-5; tentatively, D is TRBD1 (6 bases). Germline V lookup: CDR1 SNHLY, CDR2 FYNNEI. V was clipped by 7 bases and J by 9 bases, with 13 bases between them. The CDR3 totals 12 residues. The CDR3 reads CASKDSVGPQHF. As DNA, the CDR3 is TGTGCCAGCAAGGACAGTGTGGGGCCCCAGCATTTT.

V gene TRBV2 combines with J gene TRBJ2-5; D unresolved. CDR1 and CDR2 from the germline V gene are SNHLY and FYNNEI. V was pared by 7 bases and J by 2 bases, with 11 bases between. The CDR3 is 13 residues long. CDR3 region: CASTPSRQETQYF. The CDR3 DNA follows: TGTGCCAGCACGCCCTCCAGGCAAGAGACCCAGTACTTC. Filled out from reference TRBV2 and TRBJ2-5, the complete variable domain reads EPEVTQTPSHQVTQMGQEVILRCVPISNHLYFYWYRQILGQKVEFLVSFYNNEISEKSEIFDDQFSVERPDGSNFTLKIRSTKLEDSAMYFCASTPSRQETQYFGPGTRLLVL.

V gene TRBV10-3 combines with J gene TRBJ1-4, with 10 nucleotides matching TRBD1. The CDR3 has 18 residues. Germline V gene lookup returns CDR1 ENHRY and CDR2 SYGVKD. The ends lost 3 bases at V and 1 base at J; junction bases unmatched: 8. The CDR3 DNA is TGTGCCATCAGTGATAGGGGACAGGGGTCTGGAACTAATGAAAAACTGTTTTTT. It translates to CAISDRGQGSGTNEKLFF.

The genes are TRBV6-5 and TRBJ2-1; 8 bases are shared with TRBD1. This CDR3 spans 14 amino acids. Germline CDR1 MNHEY, CDR2 SVGAGI. After removal of 4 bases from V and 4 bases from J, the junction contained 3 bases not matched to a gene. The CDR3 DNA reads TGTGCCAGCAGTTCGGACAGGGAATACAATGAGCAGTTCTTC. Residues: CASSSDREYNEQFF.